This record looks at one T cell receptor (beta chain) sequence and its context. Germline V gene sequence: CDR1 SGHRS, CDR2 YFSETQ. The V gene lost 0 bases and the J gene lost 1 base, with 9 bases spanning the gap. This CDR3 has 15 amino acids. These data are taken from a study of PD-1 blockade in classical Hodgkin lymphoma. Sequenced by immunoSEQ multiplex PCR; TCRdb stores in-frame clones only, minus some. The data contain about 30,000 clones, more than 85% of them seen just once; the ten biggest clones take up 0.4% to 0.45%. Indicated time point: cycle 4 day 1 (C4D1), after 6 weeks of nivolumab. Autologous stem cell transplantation was followed by relapse in every patient, and brentuximab vedotin exposure varied. Starting with thawed PBMCs, CD4+ T cells were purified by magnetic negative selection.

The chain carries TRBV5-1 and TRBJ2-3, with D maybe TRBD1 (6 bases). This clonotype was obtained from a human donor with classical Hodgkin lymphoma. Sample: CD4+ T cells from blood, taken before the fourth cycle of nivolumab. CDR3 DNA sequence: TGCGCCAGCAGCTTGGAGGGGGTGGGCACAGATACGCAGTATTTT. Its translation: CASSLEGVGTDTQYF. Using reference TRBV5-1 and TRBJ2-3 for the parts outside the CDR3, the full variable domain is KAGVTQTPRYLIKTRGQQVTLSCSPISGHRSVSWYQQTPGQGLQFLFEYFSETQRNKGNFPGRFSGRQFSNSRSEMNVSTLELGDSALYLCASSLEGVGTDTQYFGPGTRLTVL.